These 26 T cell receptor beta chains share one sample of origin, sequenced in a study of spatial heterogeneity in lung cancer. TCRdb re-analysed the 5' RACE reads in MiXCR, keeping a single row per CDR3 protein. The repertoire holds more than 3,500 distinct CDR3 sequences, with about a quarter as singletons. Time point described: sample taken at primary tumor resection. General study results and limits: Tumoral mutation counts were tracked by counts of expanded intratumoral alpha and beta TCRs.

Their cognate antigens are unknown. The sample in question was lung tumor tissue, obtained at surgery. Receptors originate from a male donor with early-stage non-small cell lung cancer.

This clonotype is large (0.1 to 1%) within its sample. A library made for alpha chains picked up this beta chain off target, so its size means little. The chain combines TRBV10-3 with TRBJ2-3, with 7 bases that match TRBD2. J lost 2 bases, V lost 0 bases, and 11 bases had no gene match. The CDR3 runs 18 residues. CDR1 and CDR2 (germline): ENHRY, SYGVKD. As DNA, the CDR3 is TGTGCCATCAGTGAGTCTATAATGGGGCTAGCGGACACAGATACGCAGTATTTT. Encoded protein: CAISESIMGLADTDTQYF.

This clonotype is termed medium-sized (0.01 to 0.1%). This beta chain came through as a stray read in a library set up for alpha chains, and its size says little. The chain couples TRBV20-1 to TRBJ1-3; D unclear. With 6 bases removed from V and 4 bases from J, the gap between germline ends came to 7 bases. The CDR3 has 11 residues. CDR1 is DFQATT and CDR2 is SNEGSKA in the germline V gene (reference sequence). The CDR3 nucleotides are TGCAGTGCCCAAATAGGAAACACCATATATTTT. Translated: CSAQIGNTIYF.

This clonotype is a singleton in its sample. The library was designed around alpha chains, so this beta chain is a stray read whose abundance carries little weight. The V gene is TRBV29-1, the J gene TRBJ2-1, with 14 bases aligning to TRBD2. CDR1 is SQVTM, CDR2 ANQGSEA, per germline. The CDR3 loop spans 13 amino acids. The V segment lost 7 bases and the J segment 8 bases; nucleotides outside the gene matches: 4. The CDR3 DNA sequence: TGCAGCGGGGGACTAGCGGGAGTTTATGAGCAGTTCTTC. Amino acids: CSGGLAGVYEQFF.

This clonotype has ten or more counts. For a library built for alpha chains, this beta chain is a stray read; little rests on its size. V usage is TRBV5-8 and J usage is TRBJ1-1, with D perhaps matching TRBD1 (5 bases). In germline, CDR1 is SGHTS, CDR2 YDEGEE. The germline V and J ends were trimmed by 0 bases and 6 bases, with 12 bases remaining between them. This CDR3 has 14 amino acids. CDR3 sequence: CASSLGLGDPEAFF. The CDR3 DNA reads TGTGCCAGCAGCTTGGGATTGGGGGACCCTGAAGCTTTCTTT. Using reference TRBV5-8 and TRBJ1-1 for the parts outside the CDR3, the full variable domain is EAGVTQSPTHLIKTRGQQATLRCSPISGHTSVYWYQQALGLGLQFLLWYDEGEERNRGNFPPRFSGRQFPNYSSELNVNALELEDSALYLCASSLGLGDPEAFFGQGTRLTVV.

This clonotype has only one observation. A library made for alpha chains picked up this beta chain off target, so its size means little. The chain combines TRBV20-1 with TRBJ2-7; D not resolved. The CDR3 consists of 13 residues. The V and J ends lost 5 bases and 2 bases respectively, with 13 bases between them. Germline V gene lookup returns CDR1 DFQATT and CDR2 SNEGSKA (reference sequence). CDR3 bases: TGCAGTGCTCCTGGGTGGCAACCCTACGAGCAGTACTTC. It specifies CSAPGWQPYEQYF.

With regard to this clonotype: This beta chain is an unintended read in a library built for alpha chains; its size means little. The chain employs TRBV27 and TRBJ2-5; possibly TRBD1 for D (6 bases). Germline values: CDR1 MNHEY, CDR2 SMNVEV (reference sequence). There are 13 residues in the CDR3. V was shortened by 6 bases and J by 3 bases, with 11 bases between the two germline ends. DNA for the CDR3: TGTGCCAGCAGCCAACAGGGTAAAGAGACCCAGTACTTC. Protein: CASSQQGKETQYF.

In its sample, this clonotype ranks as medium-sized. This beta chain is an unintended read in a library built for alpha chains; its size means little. The CDR3, as DNA: TGCGCCAGCAGCAGAAGGACGGAATTCTACGAGCAGTACTTC. It specifies CASSRRTEFYEQYF. This chain joins TRBV5-1 and TRBJ2-7; no clear D. Trimming cost V 4 bases and J 3 bases, with 14 bases left between them. From germline, CDR1 is SGHRS and CDR2 YFSETQ. CDR3 length equals 14 residues.

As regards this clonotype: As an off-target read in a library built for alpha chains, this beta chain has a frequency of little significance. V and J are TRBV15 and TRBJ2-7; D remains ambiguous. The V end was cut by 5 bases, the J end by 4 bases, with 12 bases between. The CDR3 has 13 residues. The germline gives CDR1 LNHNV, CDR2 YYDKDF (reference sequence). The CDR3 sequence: CATSAGPSYEQYF. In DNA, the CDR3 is TGTGCCACCAGCGCCGGGCCCTCATACGAGCAGTACTTC.

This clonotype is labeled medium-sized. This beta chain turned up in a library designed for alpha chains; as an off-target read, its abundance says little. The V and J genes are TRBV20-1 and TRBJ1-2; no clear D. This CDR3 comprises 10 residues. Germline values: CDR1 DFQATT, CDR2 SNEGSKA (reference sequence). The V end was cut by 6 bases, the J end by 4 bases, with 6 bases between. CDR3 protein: CSAGSYGYTF. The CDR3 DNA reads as TGCAGTGCAGGGAGCTATGGCTACACCTTC.

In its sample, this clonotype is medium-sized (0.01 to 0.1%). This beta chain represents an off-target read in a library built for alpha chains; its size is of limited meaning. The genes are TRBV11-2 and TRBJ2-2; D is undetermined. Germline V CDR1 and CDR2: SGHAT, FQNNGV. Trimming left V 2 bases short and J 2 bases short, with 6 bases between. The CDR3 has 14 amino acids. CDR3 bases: TGTGCCAGCAGCTTAAAACCAAACACCGGGGAGCTGTTTTTT. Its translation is CASSLKPNTGELFF.

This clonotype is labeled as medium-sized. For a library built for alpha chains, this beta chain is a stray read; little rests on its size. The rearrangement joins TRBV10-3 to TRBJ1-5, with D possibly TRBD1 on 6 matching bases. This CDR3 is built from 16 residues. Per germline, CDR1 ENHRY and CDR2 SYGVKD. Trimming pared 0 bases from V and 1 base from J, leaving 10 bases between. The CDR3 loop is CAISESGAGSNQPQHF. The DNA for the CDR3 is TGTGCCATCAGTGAGTCGGGGGCAGGGAGCAATCAGCCCCAGCATTTT.

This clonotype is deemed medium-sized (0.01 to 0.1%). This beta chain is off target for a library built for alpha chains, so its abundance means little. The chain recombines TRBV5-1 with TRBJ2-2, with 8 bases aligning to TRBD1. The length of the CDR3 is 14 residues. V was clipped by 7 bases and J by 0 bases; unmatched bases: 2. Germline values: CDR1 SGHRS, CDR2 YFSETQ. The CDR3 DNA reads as TGCGCCAGCCGGGACAGGTCGAACACCGGGGAGCTGTTTTTT. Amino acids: CASRDRSNTGELFF.

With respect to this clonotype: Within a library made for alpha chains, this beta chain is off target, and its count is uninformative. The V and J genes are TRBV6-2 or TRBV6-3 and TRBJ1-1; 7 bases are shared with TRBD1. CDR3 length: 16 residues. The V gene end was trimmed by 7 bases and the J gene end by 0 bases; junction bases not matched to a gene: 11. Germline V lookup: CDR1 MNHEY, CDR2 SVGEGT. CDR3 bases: TGTGCCAGCACCCCTTGGCAGGGGGTTATGAACACTGAAGCTTTCTTT. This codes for CASTPWQGVMNTEAFF.

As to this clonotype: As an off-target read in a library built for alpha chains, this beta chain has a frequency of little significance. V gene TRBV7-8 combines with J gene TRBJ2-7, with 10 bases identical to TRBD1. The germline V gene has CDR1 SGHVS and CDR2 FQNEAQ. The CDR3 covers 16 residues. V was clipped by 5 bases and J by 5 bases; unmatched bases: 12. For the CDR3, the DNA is TGTGCCAGCAGCCCAGTTTTGGGACAGGGGACCCACGAGCAGTACTTC. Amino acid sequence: CASSPVLGQGTHEQYF. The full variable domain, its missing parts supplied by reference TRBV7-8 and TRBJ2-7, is GAGVSQSPRYKVAKRGQDVALRCDPISGHVSLFWYQQALGQGPEFLTYFQNEAQLDKSGLPSDRFFAERPEGSVSTLKIQRTQQEDSAVYLCASSPVLGQGTHEQYFGPGTRLTVT.

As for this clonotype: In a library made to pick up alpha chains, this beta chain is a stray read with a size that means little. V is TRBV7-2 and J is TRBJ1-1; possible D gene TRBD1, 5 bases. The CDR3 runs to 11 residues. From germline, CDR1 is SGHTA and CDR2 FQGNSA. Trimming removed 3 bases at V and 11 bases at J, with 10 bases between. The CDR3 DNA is TGTGCCAGCAGCTTGGGACTGACTGCTTTCTTT. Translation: CASSLGLTAFF.

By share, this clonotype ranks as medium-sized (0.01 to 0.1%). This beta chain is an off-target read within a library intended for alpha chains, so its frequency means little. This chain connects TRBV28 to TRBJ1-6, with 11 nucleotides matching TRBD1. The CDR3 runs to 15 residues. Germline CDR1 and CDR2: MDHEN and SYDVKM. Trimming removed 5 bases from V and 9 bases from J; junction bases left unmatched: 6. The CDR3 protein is CASSPGQGASSPLHF. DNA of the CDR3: TGTGCCAGCAGTCCAGGACAGGGGGCGAGTTCACCCCTCCACTTT.

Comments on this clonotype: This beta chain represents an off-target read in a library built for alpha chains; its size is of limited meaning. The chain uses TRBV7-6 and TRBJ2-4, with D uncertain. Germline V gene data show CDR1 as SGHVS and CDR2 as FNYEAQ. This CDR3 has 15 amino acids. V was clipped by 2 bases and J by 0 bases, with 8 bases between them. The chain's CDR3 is CASSLSEIAKNIQYF. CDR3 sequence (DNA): TGTGCCAGCAGCTTAAGCGAGATAGCCAAAAACATTCAGTACTTC.

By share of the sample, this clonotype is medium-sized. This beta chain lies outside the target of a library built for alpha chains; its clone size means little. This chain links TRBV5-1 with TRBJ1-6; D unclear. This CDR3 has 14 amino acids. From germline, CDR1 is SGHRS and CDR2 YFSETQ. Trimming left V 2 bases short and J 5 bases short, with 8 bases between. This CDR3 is CASSFQPDNSPLHF. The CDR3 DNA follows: TGCGCCAGCAGCTTCCAGCCGGATAATTCACCCCTCCACTTT.

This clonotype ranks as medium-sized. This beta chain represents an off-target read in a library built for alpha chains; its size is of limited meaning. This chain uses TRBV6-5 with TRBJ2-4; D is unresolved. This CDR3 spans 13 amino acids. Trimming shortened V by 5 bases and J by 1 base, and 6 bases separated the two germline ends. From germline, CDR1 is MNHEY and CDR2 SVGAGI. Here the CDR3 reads CASSGPAKNIQYF. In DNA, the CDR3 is TGTGCCAGCAGTGGACCCGCCAAAAACATTCAGTACTTC.

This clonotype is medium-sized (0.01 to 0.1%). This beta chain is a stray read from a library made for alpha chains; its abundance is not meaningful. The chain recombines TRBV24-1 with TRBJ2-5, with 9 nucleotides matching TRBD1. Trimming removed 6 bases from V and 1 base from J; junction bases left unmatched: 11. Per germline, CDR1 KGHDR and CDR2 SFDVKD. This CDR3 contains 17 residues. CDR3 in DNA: TGTGCCACCAGTCCTGGACAGGGGAGAGGGGTCCAAGAGACCCAGTACTTC. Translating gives CATSPGQGRGVQETQYF.

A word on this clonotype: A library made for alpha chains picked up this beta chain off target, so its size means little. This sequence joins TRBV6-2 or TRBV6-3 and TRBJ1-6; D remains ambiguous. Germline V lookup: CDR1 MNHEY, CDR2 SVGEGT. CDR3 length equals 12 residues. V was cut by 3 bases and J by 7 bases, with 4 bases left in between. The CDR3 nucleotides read TGTGCCAGCAGTTATCCGAATTCACCCCTCCACTTT. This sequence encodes CASSYPNSPLHF.

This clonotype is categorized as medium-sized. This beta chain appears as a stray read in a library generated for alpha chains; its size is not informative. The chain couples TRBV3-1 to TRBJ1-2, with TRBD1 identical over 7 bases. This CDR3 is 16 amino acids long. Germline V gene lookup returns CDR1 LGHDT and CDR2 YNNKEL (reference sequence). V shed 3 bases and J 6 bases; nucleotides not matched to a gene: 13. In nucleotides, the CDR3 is TGTGCCAGCAGCCACCCTTCCTCCGGGACAGAGAATGGCTACACCTTC. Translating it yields CASSHPSSGTENGYTF.

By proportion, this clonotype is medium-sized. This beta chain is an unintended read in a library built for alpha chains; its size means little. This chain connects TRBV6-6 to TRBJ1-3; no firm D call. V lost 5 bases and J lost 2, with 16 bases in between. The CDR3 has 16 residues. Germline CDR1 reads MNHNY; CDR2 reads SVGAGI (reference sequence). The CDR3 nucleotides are TGTGCCAGCAGTCCCCCCAGGAGGGCCACTGGAAACACCATATATTTT. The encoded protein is CASSPPRRATGNTIYF.

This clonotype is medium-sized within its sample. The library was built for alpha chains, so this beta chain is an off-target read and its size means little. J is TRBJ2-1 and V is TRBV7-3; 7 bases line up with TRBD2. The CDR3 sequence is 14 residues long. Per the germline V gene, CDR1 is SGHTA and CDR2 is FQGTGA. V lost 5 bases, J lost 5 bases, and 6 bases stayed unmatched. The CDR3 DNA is TGTGCCAGCAGCCCCGCGCTAGCGGACAATGAGCAGTTCTTC. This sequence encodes CASSPALADNEQFF. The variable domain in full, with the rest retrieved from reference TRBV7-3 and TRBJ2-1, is GAGVSQTPSNKVTEKGKYVELRCDPISGHTALYWYRQSLGQGPEFLIYFQGTGAADDSGLPNDRFFAVRPEGSVSTLKIQRTERGDSAVYLCASSPALADNEQFFGPGTRLTVL.

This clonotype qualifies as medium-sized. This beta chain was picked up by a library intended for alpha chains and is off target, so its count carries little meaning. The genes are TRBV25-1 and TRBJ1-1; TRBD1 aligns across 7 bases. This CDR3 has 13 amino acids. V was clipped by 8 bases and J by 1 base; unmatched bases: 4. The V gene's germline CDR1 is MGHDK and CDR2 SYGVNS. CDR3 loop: CASQTGRNTEAFF. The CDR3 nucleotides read TGTGCCAGCCAGACAGGGAGGAACACTGAAGCTTTCTTT.

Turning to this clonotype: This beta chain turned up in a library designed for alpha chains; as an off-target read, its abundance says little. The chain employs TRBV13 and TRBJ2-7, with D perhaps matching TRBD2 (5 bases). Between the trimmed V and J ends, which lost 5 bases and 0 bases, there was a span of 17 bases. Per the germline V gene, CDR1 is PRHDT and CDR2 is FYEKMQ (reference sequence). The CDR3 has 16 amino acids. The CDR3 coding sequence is TGTGCCAGCAGCCCACCTCGAACCGGGATCTCCTACGAGCAGTACTTC. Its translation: CASSPPRTGISYEQYF.